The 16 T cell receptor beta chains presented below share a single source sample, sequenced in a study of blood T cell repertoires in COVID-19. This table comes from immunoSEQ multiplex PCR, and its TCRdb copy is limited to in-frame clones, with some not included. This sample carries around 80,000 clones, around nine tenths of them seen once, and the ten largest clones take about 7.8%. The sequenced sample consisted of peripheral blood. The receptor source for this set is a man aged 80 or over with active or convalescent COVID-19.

The CDR3 DNA sequence: TGTGCCAGCAGCTTCTCGACAGTGGTTTATGGCTACACCTTC. It codes for CASSFSTVVYGYTF. This sequence joins TRBV5-4 and TRBJ1-2; D might be TRBD1 (5 bases). The V end was cut by 2 bases, the J end by 5 bases, with 13 bases between. Germline lookup yields CDR1 SGHNT and CDR2 YYREEE (reference sequence). The CDR3 runs 14 residues.

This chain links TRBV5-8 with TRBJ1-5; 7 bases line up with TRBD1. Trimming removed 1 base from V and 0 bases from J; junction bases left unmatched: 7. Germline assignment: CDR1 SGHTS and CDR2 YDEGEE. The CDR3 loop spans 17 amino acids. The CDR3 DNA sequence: TGTGCCAGCAGCTTGACGGCAGGGGGGTATAGCAATCAGCCCCAGCATTTT. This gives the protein CASSLTAGGYSNQPQHF.

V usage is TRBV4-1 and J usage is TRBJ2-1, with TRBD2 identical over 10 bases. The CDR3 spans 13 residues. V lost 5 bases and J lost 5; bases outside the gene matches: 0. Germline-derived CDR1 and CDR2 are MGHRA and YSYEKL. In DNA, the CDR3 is TGCGCCAGCAGCGGGACTAGCGACAATGAGCAGTTCTTC. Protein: CASSGTSDNEQFF.

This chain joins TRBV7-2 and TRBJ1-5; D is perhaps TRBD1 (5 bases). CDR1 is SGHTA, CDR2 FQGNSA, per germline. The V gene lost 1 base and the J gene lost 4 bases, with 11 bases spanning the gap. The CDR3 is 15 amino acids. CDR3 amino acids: CASSLETEVNQPQHF. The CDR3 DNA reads TGTGCCAGCAGCTTAGAGACAGAAGTAAATCAGCCCCAGCATTTT. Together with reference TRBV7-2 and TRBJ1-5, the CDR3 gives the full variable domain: GAGVSQSPSNKVTEKGKDVELRCDPISGHTALYWYRQSLGQGLEFLIYFQGNSAPDKSGLPSDRFSAERTGGSVSTLTIQRTQQEDSAVYLCASSLETEVNQPQHFGDGTRLSIL.

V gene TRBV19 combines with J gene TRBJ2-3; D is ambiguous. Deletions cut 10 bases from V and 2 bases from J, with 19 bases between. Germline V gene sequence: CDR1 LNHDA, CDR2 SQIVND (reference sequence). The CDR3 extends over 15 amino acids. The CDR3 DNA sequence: TGTGCCACCAAGCCTTCAGGATTTGCCACAGATACGCAGTATTTT. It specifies CATKPSGFATDTQYF. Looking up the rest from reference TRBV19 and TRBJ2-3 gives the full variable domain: DGGITQSPKYLFRKEGQNVTLSCEQNLNHDAMYWYRQDPGQGLRLIYYSQIVNDFQKGDIAEGYSVSREKKESFPLTVTSAQKNPTAFYLCATKPSGFATDTQYFGPGTRLTVL.

The CDR3 nucleotides read TGTGCCAGTAGTATAGGGACAAGAAACTATGGCTACACCTTC. This gives the protein CASSIGTRNYGYTF. The chain carries TRBV19 and TRBJ1-2, with TRBD1 as a possible D gene (5 bases). In germline, CDR1 is LNHDA, CDR2 SQIVND (reference sequence). The CDR3 loop spans 14 amino acids. The germline V and J ends were trimmed by 1 base and 2 bases, with 8 bases remaining between them.

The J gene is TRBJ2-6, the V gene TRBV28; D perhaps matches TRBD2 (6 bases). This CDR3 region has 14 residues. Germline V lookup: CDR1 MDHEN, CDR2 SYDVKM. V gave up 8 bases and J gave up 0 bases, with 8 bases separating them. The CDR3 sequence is CASGGFSGANVLTF. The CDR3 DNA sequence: TGTGCCAGCGGAGGGTTCTCTGGGGCCAACGTCCTGACTTTC.

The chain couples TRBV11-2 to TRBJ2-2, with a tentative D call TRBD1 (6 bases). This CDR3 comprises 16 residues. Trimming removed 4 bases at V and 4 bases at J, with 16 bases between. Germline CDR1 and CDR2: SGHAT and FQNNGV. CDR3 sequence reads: CASSSRSGGLTGELFF. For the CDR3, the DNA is TGTGCCAGCAGCTCCCGTAGTGGGGGCCTCACCGGGGAGCTGTTTTTT.

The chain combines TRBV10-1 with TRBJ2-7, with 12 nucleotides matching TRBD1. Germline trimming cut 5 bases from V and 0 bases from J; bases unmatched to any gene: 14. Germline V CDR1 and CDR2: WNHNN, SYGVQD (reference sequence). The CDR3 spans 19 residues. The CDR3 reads CASSRLTDRDRGLSYEQYV. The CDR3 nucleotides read TGCGCCAGCAGTAGACTAACTGACCGGGACAGGGGGCTCTCCTACGAGCAGTACGTC.

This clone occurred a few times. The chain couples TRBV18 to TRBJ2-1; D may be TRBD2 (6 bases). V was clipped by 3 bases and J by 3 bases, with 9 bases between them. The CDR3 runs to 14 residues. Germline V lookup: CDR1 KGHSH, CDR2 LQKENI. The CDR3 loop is CASSPPGVYNEQFF. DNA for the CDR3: TGTGCCAGCTCACCGCCGGGAGTCTACAATGAGCAGTTCTTC.

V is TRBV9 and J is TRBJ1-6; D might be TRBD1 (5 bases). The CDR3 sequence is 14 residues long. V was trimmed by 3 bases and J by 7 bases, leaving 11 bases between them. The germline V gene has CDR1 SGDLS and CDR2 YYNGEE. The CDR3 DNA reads TGTGCCAGCAGCGCAAGGACACCAAATTCACCCCTCCACTTT. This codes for CASSARTPNSPLHF.

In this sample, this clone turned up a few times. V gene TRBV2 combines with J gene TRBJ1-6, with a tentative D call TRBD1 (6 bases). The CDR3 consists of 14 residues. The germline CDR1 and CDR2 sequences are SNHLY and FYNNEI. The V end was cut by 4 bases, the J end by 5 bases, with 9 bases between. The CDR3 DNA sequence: TGTGCCAGCAGTGCAGGGGTGGATAATTCACCCCTCCACTTT. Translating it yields CASSAGVDNSPLHF. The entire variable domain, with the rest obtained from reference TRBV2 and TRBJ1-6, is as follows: EPEVTQTPSHQVTQMGQEVILRCVPISNHLYFYWYRQILGQKVEFLVSFYNNEISEKSEIFDDQFSVERPDGSNFTLKIRSTKLEDSAMYFCASSAGVDNSPLHFGNGTRLTVT.

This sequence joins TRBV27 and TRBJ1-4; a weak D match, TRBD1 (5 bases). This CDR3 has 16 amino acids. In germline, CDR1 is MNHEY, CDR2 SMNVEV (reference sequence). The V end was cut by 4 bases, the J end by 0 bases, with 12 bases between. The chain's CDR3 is CASSYKQGATNEKLFF. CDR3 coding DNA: TGTGCCAGCAGTTACAAGCAAGGGGCAACTAATGAAAAACTGTTTTTT.

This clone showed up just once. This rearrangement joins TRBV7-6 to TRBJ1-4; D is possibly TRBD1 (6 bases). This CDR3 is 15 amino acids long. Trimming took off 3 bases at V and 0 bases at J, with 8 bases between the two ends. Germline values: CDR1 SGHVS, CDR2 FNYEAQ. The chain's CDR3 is CASSFNRATNEKLFF. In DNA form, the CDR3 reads TGTGCCAGCAGCTTTAACAGGGCAACTAATGAAAAACTGTTTTTT.

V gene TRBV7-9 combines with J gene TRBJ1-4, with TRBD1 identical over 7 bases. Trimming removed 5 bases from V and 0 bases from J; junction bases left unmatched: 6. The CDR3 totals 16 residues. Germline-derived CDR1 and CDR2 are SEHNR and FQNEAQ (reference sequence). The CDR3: CASSPTGASTNEKLFF. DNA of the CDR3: TGTGCCAGCAGCCCCACAGGGGCGTCAACTAATGAAAAACTGTTTTTT.

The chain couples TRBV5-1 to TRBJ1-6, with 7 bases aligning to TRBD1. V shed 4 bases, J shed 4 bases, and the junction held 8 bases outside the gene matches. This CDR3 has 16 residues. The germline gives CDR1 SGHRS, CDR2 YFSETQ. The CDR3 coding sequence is TGCGCCAGCAGCCGCTGGGACAGAGGATATAATTCACCCCTCCACTTT. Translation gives CASSRWDRGYNSPLHF.